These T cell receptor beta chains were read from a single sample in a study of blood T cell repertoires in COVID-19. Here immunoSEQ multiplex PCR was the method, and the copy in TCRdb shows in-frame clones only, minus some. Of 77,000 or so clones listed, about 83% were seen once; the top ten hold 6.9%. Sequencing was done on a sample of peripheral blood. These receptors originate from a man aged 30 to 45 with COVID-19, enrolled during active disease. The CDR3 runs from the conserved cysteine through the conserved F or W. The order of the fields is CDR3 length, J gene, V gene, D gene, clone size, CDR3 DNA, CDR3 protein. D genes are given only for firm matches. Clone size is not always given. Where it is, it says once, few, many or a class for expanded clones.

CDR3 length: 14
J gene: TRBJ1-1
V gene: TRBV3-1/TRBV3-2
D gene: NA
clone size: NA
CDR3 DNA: TGTGCCAGCAGCCCCGGGGGACCTAACACTGAAGCTTTCTTT
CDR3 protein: CASSPGGPNTEAFF

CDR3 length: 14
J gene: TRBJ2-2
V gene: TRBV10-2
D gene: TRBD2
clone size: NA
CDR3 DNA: TGCGCCAGCAGGACAAGCGGGAGCTCCGGGGAGCTGTTTTTT
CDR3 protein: CASRTSGSSGELFF

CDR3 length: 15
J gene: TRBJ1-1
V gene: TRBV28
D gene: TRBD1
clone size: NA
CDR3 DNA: TGTGCCAGCAGTCATCCAGGGGGCGGGGACACTGAAGCTTTCTTT
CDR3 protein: CASSHPGGGDTEAFF

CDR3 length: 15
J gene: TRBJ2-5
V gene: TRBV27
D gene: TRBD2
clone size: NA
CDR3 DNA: TGTGCCAGCAGTTTATCGCTAGCGGGAGAAGAGACCCAGTACTTC
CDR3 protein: CASSLSLAGEETQYF

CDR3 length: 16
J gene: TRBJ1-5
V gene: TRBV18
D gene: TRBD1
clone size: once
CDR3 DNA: TGTGCCAGCTCACCACGGACAGGAGGGGAGGATCAGCCCCAGCATTTT
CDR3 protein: CASSPRTGGEDQPQHF

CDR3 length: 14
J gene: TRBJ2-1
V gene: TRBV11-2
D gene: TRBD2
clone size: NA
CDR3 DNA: TGTGCCAGCAGCGCGGGACCAGCGGGGTCCGAGCAGTTCTTC
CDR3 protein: CASSAGPAGSEQFF

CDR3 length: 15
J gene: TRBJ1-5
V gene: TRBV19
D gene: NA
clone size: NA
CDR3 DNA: TGTGCCACTAAAATAACGGGGGGGGCGGATCAGCCCCAGCATTTT
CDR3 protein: CATKITGGADQPQHF

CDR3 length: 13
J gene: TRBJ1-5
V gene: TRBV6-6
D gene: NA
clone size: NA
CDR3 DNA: TGTGCCAGCAGAAGGACAGTCAATCAGCCCCAGCATTTT
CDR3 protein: CASRRTVNQPQHF

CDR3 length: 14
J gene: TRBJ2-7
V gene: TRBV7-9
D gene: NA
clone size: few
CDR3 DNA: TGTGCCAGCAGCCCCCCGGCCTTCGGGAACGAGCAGTACTTC
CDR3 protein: CASSPPAFGNEQYF

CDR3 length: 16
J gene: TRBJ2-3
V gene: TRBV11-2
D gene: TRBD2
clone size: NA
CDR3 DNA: TGTGCCAGCAGCTTACGGACTAGCGGGAGTGCAGATACGCAGTATTTT
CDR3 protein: CASSLRTSGSADTQYF

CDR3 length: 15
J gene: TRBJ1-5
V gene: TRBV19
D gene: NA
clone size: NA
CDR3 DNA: TGTGCCAGTAGTACAAAAGGGGAGGGGCATCAGCCCCAGCATTTT
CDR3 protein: CASSTKGEGHQPQHF

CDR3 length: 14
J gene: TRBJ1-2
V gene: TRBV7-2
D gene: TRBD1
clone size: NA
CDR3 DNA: TGTGCCAGCAGCTACACCTCAGGGGGCCGAGGCTACACCTTC
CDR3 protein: CASSYTSGGRGYTF

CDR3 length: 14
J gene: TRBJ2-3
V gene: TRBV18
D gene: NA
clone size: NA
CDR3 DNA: TGTGCCAGCTCACTTTCGACTAGCACAGATACGCAGTATTTT
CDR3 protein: CASSLSTSTDTQYF

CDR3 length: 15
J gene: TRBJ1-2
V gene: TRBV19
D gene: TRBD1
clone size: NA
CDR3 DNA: TGTGCCAGTAACCACCCAGGGGGTTATAACTATGGCTACACCTTC
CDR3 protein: CASNHPGGYNYGYTF

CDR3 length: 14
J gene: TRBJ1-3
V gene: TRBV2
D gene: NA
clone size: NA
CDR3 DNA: TGTGCCAGCAGCGGGATGTTAGGTGGAAACACCATATATTTT
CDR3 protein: CASSGMLGGNTIYF

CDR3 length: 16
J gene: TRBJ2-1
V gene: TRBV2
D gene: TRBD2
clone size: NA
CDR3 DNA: TGTGCCAGCGAGGGGTACGGGACTACTACCTACAATGAGCAGTTCTTC
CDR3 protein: CASEGYGTTTYNEQFF

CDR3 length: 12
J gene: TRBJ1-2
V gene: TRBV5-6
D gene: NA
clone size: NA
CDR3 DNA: TGTGCCAGCAGCTTTGGGAGCCAATTCGCCACCTTC
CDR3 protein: CASSFGSQFATF

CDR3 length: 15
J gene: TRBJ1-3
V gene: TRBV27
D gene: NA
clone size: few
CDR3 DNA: TGTGCCAGCAGCCGAACCGGGGGGTACGGAAACACCATATATTTT
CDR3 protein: CASSRTGGYGNTIYF

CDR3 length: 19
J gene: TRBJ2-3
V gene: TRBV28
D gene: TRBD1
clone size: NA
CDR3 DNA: TGTGCCAGCAGCCTACCGGGACAGGCGACGCACCAGGGGACAGATACGCAGTATTTT
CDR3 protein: CASSLPGQATHQGTDTQYF

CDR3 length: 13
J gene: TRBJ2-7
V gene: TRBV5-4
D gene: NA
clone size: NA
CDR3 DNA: TGTGCCAGCAGCTTAAACAGCATCTACGAGCAGTACTTC
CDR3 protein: CASSLNSIYEQYF

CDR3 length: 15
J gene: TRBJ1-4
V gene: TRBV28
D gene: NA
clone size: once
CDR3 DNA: TGTGCCAGCAGCGTCGACAGGTACTTTAATGAAAAACTGTTTTTT
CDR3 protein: CASSVDRYFNEKLFF

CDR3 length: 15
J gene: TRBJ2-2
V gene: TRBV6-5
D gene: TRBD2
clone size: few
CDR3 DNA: TGTGCCAGCAGTTACTTCGGACTAGCTGCCGGGGAGCTGTTTTTT
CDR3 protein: CASSYFGLAAGELFF

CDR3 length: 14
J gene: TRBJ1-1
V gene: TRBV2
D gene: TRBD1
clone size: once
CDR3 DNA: TGTGCCAACACCGGGGACAGGGGATTTGGTGAAGCTTTCTTT
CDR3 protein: CANTGDRGFGEAFF

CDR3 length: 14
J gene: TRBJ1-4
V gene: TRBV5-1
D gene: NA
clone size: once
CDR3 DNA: TGCGCCAGCAGCTTTGAGGGTACTGGAGAAAAACTGTTTTTT
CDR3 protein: CASSFEGTGEKLFF

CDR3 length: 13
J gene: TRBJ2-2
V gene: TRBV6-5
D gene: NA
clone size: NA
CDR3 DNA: TGTGCCGGATCCGTAAGGGGCACCGGGGAGCTGTTTTTT
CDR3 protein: CAGSVRGTGELFF

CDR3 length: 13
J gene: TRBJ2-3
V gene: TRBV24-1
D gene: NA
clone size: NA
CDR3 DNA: TGTGCCACCAGTGGCCATAAGAGAGATACGCAGTATTTT
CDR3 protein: CATSGHKRDTQYF

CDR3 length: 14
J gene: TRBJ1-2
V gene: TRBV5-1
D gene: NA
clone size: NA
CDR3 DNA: TGCGCCAGCAGCTTGGTTCAGGGCGTTTGGGGCTACACCTTC
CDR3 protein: CASSLVQGVWGYTF

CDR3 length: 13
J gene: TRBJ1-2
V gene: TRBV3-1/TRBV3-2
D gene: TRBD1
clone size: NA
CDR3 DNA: TGTGCCAGCAGCCCTACAGGGGTAGGAGGCTACACCTTC
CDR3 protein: CASSPTGVGGYTF

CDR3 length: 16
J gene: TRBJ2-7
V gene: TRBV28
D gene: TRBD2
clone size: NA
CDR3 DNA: TGTGCCAGCAGCCCTACCCTAGCGGGAGGCTCCTACGAGCAGTACTTC
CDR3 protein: CASSPTLAGGSYEQYF

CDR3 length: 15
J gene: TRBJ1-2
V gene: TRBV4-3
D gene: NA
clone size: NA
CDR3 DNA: TGCGCCAGCAGCCAAGACCAAAGGGGTAGAGATGGCTACACCTTC
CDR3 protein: CASSQDQRGRDGYTF

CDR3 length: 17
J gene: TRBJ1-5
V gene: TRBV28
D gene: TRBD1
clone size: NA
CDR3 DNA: TGTGCCAGCAGCCATTACACAGGGGGCCTAAGCAATCAGCCCCAGCATTTT
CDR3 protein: CASSHYTGGLSNQPQHF

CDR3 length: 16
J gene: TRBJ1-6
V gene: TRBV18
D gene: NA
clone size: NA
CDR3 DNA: TGTGCCAGCTCACCTACGCAGACACATGGCAATTCACCCCTCCACTTT
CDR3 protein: CASSPTQTHGNSPLHF

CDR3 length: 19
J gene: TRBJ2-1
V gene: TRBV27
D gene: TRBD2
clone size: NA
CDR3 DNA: TGTGCCAGCAGTTTACCCCCCCTTATAGCGGGAGCTACCTACAATGAGCAGTTCTTC
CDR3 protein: CASSLPPLIAGATYNEQFF

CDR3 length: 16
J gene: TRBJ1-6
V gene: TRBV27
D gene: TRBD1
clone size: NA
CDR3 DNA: TGTGCCAGCAGTTTGATATCCGGGACAGAGGGATCACCCCTCCACTTT
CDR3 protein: CASSLISGTEGSPLHF

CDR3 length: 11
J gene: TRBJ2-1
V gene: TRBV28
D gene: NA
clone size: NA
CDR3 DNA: TGTGCCAGCAGCCGTCGGAATGAGCAGTTCTTC
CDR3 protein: CASSRRNEQFF

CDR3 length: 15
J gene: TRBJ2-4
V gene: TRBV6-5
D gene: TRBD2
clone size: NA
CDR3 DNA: TGTGCCAGCAGTTACTCGACTAGCGGGAGGAACATTCAGTACTTC
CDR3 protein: CASSYSTSGRNIQYF

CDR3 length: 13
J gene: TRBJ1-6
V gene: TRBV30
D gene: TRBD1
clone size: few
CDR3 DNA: TGTGCCTGGAGCGGGGACAGCAATTCACCCCTCCACTTT
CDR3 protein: CAWSGDSNSPLHF

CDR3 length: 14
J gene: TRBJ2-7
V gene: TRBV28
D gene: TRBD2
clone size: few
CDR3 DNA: TGTGCCAGCAGTTCTCCGACTAGCGGCTACGAGCAGTACTTC
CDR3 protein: CASSSPTSGYEQYF

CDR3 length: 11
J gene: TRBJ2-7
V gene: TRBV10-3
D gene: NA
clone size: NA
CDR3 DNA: TGTGCCGTAGCAGGGTCCGACGAGCAGTACTTC
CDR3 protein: CAVAGSDEQYF

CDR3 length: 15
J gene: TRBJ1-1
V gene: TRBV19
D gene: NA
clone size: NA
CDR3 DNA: TGTGCCAGTAGTCTGAGTGACAGCTTCGGCACTGAAGCTTTCTTT
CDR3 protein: CASSLSDSFGTEAFF

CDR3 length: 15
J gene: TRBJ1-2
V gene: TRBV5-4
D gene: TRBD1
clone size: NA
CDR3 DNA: TGTGCCAGCAGCTTGGGAGGGGGCCCTAACTATGGCTACACCTTC
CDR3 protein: CASSLGGGPNYGYTF

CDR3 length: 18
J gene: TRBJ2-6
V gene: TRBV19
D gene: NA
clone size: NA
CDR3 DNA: TGTGCCAGTAGTATCATTGGAGGGCAGGGCTCTGGGGCCAACGTCCTGACTTTC
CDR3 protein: CASSIIGGQGSGANVLTF

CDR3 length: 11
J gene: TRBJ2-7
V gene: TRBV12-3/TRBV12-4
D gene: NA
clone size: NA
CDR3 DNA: TGTGCCAGCAGTTTAAGCCACGAGCAGTACTTC
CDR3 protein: CASSLSHEQYF

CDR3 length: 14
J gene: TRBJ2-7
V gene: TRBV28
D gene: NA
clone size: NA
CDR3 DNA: TGTGCCAGCAGTTTCCGGCGGGCGGATGGCGAGCAGTACTTC
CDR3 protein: CASSFRRADGEQYF

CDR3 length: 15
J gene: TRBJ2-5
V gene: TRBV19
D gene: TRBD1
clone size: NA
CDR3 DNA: TGTGCCAGTAGTATAGGGACAGGGTACCAAGAGACCCAGTACTTC
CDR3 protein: CASSIGTGYQETQYF

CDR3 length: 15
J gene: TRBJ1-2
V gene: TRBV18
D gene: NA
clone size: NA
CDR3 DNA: TGTGCCAGCTCACCTGGTACCAGGGCCTCCTATGGCTACACCTTC
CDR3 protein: CASSPGTRASYGYTF

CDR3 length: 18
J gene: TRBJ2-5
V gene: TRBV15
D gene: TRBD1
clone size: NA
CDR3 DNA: TGTGCCACCAGCCGGCCACCCTTGGGACAGCTTAACCAAGAGACCCAGTACTTC
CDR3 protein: CATSRPPLGQLNQETQYF

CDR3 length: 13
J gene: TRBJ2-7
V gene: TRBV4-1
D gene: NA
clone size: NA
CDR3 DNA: TGCGCCAGCAGCCTCGAACAGGGCTACGAGCAGTACTTC
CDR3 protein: CASSLEQGYEQYF

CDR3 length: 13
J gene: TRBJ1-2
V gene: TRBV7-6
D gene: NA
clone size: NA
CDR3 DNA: TGTGCCAGCAGCTTAGGTCCTATATATGGCTACACCTTC
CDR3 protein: CASSLGPIYGYTF

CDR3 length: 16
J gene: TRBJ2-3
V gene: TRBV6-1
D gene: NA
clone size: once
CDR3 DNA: TGTGCCAGCAGTGGGGGTCGGGGGACTAGCACAGATACGCAGTATTTT
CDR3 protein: CASSGGRGTSTDTQYF

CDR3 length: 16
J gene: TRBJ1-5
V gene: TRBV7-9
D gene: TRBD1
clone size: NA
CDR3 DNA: TGTGCCAGCACCCGGGACAGGGGCTCGGACAATCAGCCCCAGCATTTT
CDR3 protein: CASTRDRGSDNQPQHF

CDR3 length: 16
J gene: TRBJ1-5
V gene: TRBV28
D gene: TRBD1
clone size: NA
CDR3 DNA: TGTGCCAGCAGACTGAACCGGGACAGCCCCAATCAGCCCCAGCATTTT
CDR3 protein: CASRLNRDSPNQPQHF

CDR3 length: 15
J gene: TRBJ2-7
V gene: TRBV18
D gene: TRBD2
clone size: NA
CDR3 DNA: TGTGCCAGCTCACGGGAGAGCGCGGGAGCCTACGAGCAGTACTTC
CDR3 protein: CASSRESAGAYEQYF

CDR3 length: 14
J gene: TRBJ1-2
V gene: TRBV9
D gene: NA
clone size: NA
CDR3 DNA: TGTGCCAGCAGCGTAGGAACCTGGAGCTATGGCTACACCTTC
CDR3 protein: CASSVGTWSYGYTF

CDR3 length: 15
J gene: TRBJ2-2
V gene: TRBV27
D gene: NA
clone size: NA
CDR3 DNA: TGTGCCAGCAGTTCTCTCGACACCTCTGCTGGGGAGCTGTTTTTT
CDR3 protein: CASSSLDTSAGELFF

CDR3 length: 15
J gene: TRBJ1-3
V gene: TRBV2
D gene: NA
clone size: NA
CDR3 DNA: TGTGCCAGCAGGCAGGGCTCCTCCTCTGGAAACACCATATATTTT
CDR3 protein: CASRQGSSSGNTIYF

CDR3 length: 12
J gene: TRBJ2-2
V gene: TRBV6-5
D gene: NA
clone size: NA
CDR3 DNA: TGTGCCAGCGGGCGACAGGTCGGGGAGCTGTTTTTT
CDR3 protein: CASGRQVGELFF

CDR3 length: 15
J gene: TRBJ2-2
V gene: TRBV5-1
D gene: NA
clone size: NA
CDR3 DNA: TGCGCCAGCAGCTTCGAACTAGCGAACACCGGGGAGCTGTTTTTT
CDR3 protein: CASSFELANTGELFF

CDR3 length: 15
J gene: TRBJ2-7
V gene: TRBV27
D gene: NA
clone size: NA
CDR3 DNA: TGTGCCAGCAGTCCCCGGGGGAAGGGCTCCTACGAGCAGTACTTC
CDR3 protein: CASSPRGKGSYEQYF

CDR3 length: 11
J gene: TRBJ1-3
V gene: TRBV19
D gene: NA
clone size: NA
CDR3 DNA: TGTGCCACTCAACAGGGCAACACCATATATTTT
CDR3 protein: CATQQGNTIYF